This T cell receptor beta chain stems from a study of cytomegalovirus exposure and HLA in healthy donors. About the research overall: An early data release held tens of millions of unique TCRs from HLA-typed donors.

Researchers ran the PCR with 60 Vbeta and 13 Jbeta primers. Data came from immunoSEQ multiplex PCR; TCRdb stores just in-frame clones and leaves some out. In the table there are tens of thousands of clones, around 80% of which are singletons. Regarding the study as a whole: An observed cluster of highly shared sequence variants was recorded as a likely sequencing artifact. The classifier reportedly diagnosed cytomegalovirus status with high specificity and sensitivity.

Concerning this clone itself: Its antigen is not known.

This CDR3 contains 19 residues. Germline CDR1 reads LGHNA; CDR2 reads YNFKEQ. Unmatched junction bases numbered 13, after V lost 2 bases and J lost 0 bases. The source of this sequence is a man between 18 and 29 years old in good health and CMV-seronegative. Sequenced sample: PBMCs. The chain couples TRBV4-2 to TRBJ1-5, with 7 bases that match TRBD1. The DNA for the CDR3 is TGTGCCAGCAGCCAACACCTTTCAGGGGGTCGTTTTAGCAATCAGCCCCAGCATTTT. This gives the protein CASSQHLSGGRFSNQPQHF.